This T cell receptor beta chain is drawn from a study of cytomegalovirus exposure and HLA in healthy donors. Findings and caveats of the study: As was reported, the classifier diagnosed cytomegalovirus status with high specificity and sensitivity. Rarity marked most TCR sequences, yet some public TCRs occurred in many donors. The study recorded 150 to 200 TCR beta chains that were cytomegalovirus-associated.

A roughly 120-subject validation cohort, separate from the 666-subject first cohort, supplied the donors. The assay was immunoSEQ multiplex PCR, and TCRdb's table has in-frame clones only and misses some. The sample yields 120,000 to 150,000 clones, about 87% seen once. Regarding this clone: The target antigen is unknown.

CDR1 and CDR2 (germline): SGHRS, YFSETQ. V lost 1 base to trimming and J lost 3 bases, with 13 bases between them. The CDR3 length is 16 residues. Material: PBMCs. This sequence joins TRBV5-1 and TRBJ2-2, with D possibly TRBD1 on 5 matching bases. This receptor was identified in a man aged 18 to 35 in good health and CMV-seropositive. CDR3: CASSLYPRVDTGELFF. The CDR3 nucleotides are TGCGCCAGCAGCTTGTATCCCAGGGTGGACACCGGGGAGCTGTTTTTT.